The entry below gives a single T cell receptor (beta chain) sequence along with its context. The antigen remains unidentified. As to time point: patch test 3, about 24 weeks after DPC sensitization. Treatment described: therapeutic diphenylcyclopropenone sensitization with weekly scalp DPC. Alopecia patients, 18 to 70 years old and DPC-suitable, served as donors. This record belongs to a study of human T cells and chemical hapten exposure. About the study: Yields of TCR per sample differed, chiefly owing to small differences in pooled library volume. Study observations and caveats: Patch test score rose with PT1 expanded TCRs, significant at 8, 16, 32, not 4.

Attachment of unique molecular identifiers to individual cDNA molecules was performed in the library. MiXCR, run by TCRdb on the RACE reads, gives a single entry per CDR3 protein. The table lists roughly 89,000 distinct CDR3 sequences, 9.5% to 13% of them singletons. V dropped 2 bases and J dropped 6 bases, with 13 bases sitting between them. The CDR3 has 14 amino acids. The germline gives CDR1 MNHEY, CDR2 SVGEGT. The chain links TRBV6-2 or TRBV6-3 to TRBJ1-1, with D unclear. The clonotype comes from a woman in her twenties or thirties with alopecia areata. Some clones in this sample may be carry-over from other donors' samples. This specimen consisted of whole blood, obtained in connection with sensitization to the hapten diphenylcyclopropenone (DPC). The CDR3 bases are TGTGCCAGCAGTTACACGGTTTCGGTCGCTGAAGCTTTCTTT. It specifies CASSYTVSVAEAFF.